A selection of T cell receptor beta chains follows, all from one sample in a study of long-term antiretroviral therapy in people with HIV. Data came from immunoSEQ multiplex PCR; TCRdb stores just in-frame clones and leaves some out. Of roughly 40,000 clones in the sample, about 86% are singletons; the top ten hold roughly 3.9%. The sequencing here drew on unsorted PBMCs, taken just before starting antiretroviral therapy. The receptors stem from a woman under 30 with HIV. The CDR3 runs from the conserved cysteine through the conserved F or W. Each record gives: V gene, J gene, D gene, clone size, CDR3 DNA, CDR3 protein. A D gene is named only where the DNA matches it firmly. Clone size appears in some rows only: once, few, many, or a class for an expanded clone.

v_gene: TRBV4-1; j_gene: TRBJ2-2; d_gene: NA; abundance: NA; CDR3nt: TGCGCCAGCAGCCAGACAGGTCGAAACACCGGGGAGCTGTTTTTT; CDR3aa: CASSQTGRNTGELFF
v_gene: TRBV27; j_gene: TRBJ2-7; d_gene: NA; abundance: NA; CDR3nt: TGTGCCAGCAGTTTACTGAACAGGGTAGCGTTTGGAGAGCAGTACTTC; CDR3aa: CASSLLNRVAFGEQYF
v_gene: TRBV27; j_gene: TRBJ2-7; d_gene: NA; abundance: NA; CDR3nt: TGTGCCAGCAGCGACCATGCCGCACCCCGTCCCCACGAGCAGTACTTC; CDR3aa: CASSDHAAPRPHEQYF
v_gene: TRBV28; j_gene: TRBJ2-7; d_gene: NA; abundance: NA; CDR3nt: TGTGCCAGCAGTTTTAGTTCTGATCAGTCCTACGAGCAGTACTTC; CDR3aa: CASSFSSDQSYEQYF
v_gene: TRBV28; j_gene: TRBJ2-3; d_gene: TRBD1; abundance: NA; CDR3nt: TGTGCCAGCAGTACGGGGACAGGGGTGGGGGTGAGCACAGATACGCAGTATTTT; CDR3aa: CASSTGTGVGVSTDTQYF
v_gene: TRBV7-9; j_gene: TRBJ2-1; d_gene: TRBD2; abundance: NA; CDR3nt: TGTGCCAGCAGCCCTCTAATAGCGGGAGTGGTCAATGAGCAGTTCTTC; CDR3aa: CASSPLIAGVVNEQFF
v_gene: TRBV2; j_gene: TRBJ1-3; d_gene: NA; abundance: once; CDR3nt: TGTGCCAGCAGTGTCTCCGGCTCTGGAAACACCATATATTTT; CDR3aa: CASSVSGSGNTIYF
v_gene: TRBV19; j_gene: TRBJ1-5; d_gene: NA; abundance: NA; CDR3nt: TGTGCCAGTAGTATAAAAAGAGCGGGTAGCAATCAGCCCCAGCATTTT; CDR3aa: CASSIKRAGSNQPQHF
v_gene: TRBV18; j_gene: TRBJ1-3; d_gene: NA; abundance: NA; CDR3nt: TGTGCCAGCTCTCAGACTGCAGGGACTGGAAACACCATATATTTT; CDR3aa: CASSQTAGTGNTIYF
v_gene: TRBV28; j_gene: TRBJ2-7; d_gene: NA; abundance: NA; CDR3nt: TGTGCCAGCAGTTTGACGGGCTCCTCCTTTCTTTACGAGCAGTACTTC; CDR3aa: CASSLTGSSFLYEQYF
v_gene: TRBV5-1; j_gene: TRBJ2-3; d_gene: NA; abundance: NA; CDR3nt: TGCGCCAGCAGAGGGCAGGTAGGGACAGATACGCAGTATTTT; CDR3aa: CASRGQVGTDTQYF
v_gene: TRBV28; j_gene: TRBJ2-7; d_gene: NA; abundance: NA; CDR3nt: TGTGCCAGCAGTTTAATGTCCTCCTACGAGCAGTACTTC; CDR3aa: CASSLMSSYEQYF
v_gene: TRBV18; j_gene: TRBJ2-1; d_gene: TRBD2; abundance: NA; CDR3nt: TGTGCCAGCTCACCCGGGGCGGGAGTAAACTACAATGAGCAGTTCTTC; CDR3aa: CASSPGAGVNYNEQFF
v_gene: TRBV10-3; j_gene: TRBJ1-2; d_gene: TRBD1; abundance: NA; CDR3nt: TGTGCCATCAGTGCAGACAGGGACTATGGCTACACCTTC; CDR3aa: CAISADRDYGYTF
v_gene: TRBV6-5; j_gene: TRBJ1-5; d_gene: NA; abundance: NA; CDR3nt: TGTGCCAGCAGTTCAACCAGTGTTTGGCAGCCCCAGCATTTT; CDR3aa: CASSSTSVWQPQHF
v_gene: TRBV5-1; j_gene: TRBJ1-2; d_gene: NA; abundance: once; CDR3nt: TGCGCCAGCAGCTTCGGCAGGGTATACGCGGGGACGCAAAACTATGGCTACACCTTC; CDR3aa: CASSFGRVYAGTQNYGYTF
v_gene: TRBV9; j_gene: TRBJ2-7; d_gene: NA; abundance: once; CDR3nt: TGTGCCAGCAGCGTAGGTGGCGGAAACTCCTACGAGCAGTACTTC; CDR3aa: CASSVGGGNSYEQYF
v_gene: TRBV2; j_gene: TRBJ2-7; d_gene: NA; abundance: NA; CDR3nt: TGTGCCAGCAGCGAAAGGGTGACCCTTCGGGACTACGAGCAGTACTTC; CDR3aa: CASSERVTLRDYEQYF
v_gene: TRBV4-3; j_gene: TRBJ2-1; d_gene: TRBD2; abundance: NA; CDR3nt: TGCGCCAGCAGCCGTGTCAGCGGGAGTCCCTACAATGAGCAGTTCTTC; CDR3aa: CASSRVSGSPYNEQFF
v_gene: TRBV7-3; j_gene: TRBJ2-1; d_gene: NA; abundance: NA; CDR3nt: TGTGCCAGCAGCCTGAGCGGGCCAGAGCAGTTCTTC; CDR3aa: CASSLSGPEQFF
v_gene: TRBV7-9; j_gene: TRBJ2-5; d_gene: TRBD2; abundance: NA; CDR3nt: TGTGCCAGCAGCTTATGGGCTAGCGGGAGAGAGACCCAGTACTTC; CDR3aa: CASSLWASGRETQYF
v_gene: TRBV6-4; j_gene: TRBJ1-3; d_gene: NA; abundance: once; CDR3nt: TGTGCCAGCAGTGAAGGTAGGGCGGCGAGAGGAAACACCATATATTTT; CDR3aa: CASSEGRAARGNTIYF
v_gene: TRBV2; j_gene: TRBJ1-3; d_gene: NA; abundance: few; CDR3nt: TGTGCCAGCAGTGGCTTGTGGGGCCAGTCGAGAGGAAACACCATATATTTT; CDR3aa: CASSGLWGQSRGNTIYF
v_gene: TRBV19; j_gene: TRBJ2-1; d_gene: TRBD2; abundance: NA; CDR3nt: TGTGCCAGTAGTCCCAACCTCGGACTAGCGGCAATATGGAGATCCTACAATGAGCAGTTCTTC; CDR3aa: CASSPNLGLAAIWRSYNEQFF
v_gene: TRBV14; j_gene: TRBJ2-5; d_gene: NA; abundance: NA; CDR3nt: TGTGCCAGCAGCCAAGATTTTGGGGCTCCGAGGGTAGGGGCCCAGTACTTC; CDR3aa: CASSQDFGAPRVGAQYF
v_gene: TRBV9; j_gene: TRBJ2-3; d_gene: NA; abundance: NA; CDR3nt: TGTGCCAGCAGCGCCCAGGGAGGAGGAGGGATCACAGATACGCAGTATTTT; CDR3aa: CASSAQGGGGITDTQYF
v_gene: TRBV5-1; j_gene: TRBJ2-1; d_gene: NA; abundance: NA; CDR3nt: TGCGCCAGCAGCTTGTTTGAGACAGGCGAGTTCTTC; CDR3aa: CASSLFETGEFF